Below are 21 T cell receptor beta chains sequenced from a single sample in a study of T cell clones after liver transplantation. Assay: immunoSEQ multiplex PCR; the TCRdb copy retains only in-frame clones and omits some. The sample shows around 43,000 clones, about 86% of them seen only once. Sequencing used CD4+ T cells from blood, obtained 24 months after liver transplant. The receptors derive from a human patient who received a liver transplant. Some T cells may trace back to the graft donor.

This chain connects TRBV18 to TRBJ2-7; 9 nucleotides align to TRBD1. The germline V gene encodes CDR1 KGHSH and CDR2 LQKENI. Trimming took 4 bases from V and 5 from J; bases not matched to a gene: 3. CDR3 length: 13 residues. CDR3: CASSRTGGDEQYF. Here the CDR3 DNA reads TGTGCCAGCTCACGAACAGGGGGCGACGAGCAGTACTTC.

The chain has TRBV9 and TRBJ2-5; no clear D. The CDR3 consists of 17 residues. Germline values: CDR1 SGDLS, CDR2 YYNGEE. Trimming cost V 3 bases and J 2 bases, with 20 bases left between them. The CDR3 bases are TGTGCCAGCAGCGACCCTATGGATAGGGCCTTTCAAGAGACCCAGTACTTC. Translated, it gives CASSDPMDRAFQETQYF. The whole variable domain, remainder taken from reference TRBV9 and TRBJ2-5, is DSGVTQTPKHLITATGQRVTLRCSPRSGDLSVYWYQQSLDQGLQFLIQYYNGEERAKGNILERFSAQQFPDLHSELNLSSLELGDSALYFCASSDPMDRAFQETQYFGPGTRLLVL.

This clone was seen a few times. The chain employs TRBV23-1 and TRBJ2-5, with 7 bases fitting TRBD1. TRBV23-1 is an open reading frame whose function is uncertain. J was trimmed by 2 bases and V by 2 bases; bases with no gene match: 2. The CDR3 sequence is 14 residues long. The CDR3 DNA reads as TGCGCCAGCAGTCAAACGGGACAGCAAGAGACCCAGTACTTC. Translated: CASSQTGQQETQYF.

This sequence joins TRBV7-2 and TRBJ1-1; D unresolved. Germline CDR1 reads SGHTA; CDR2 reads FQGNSA. V dropped 5 bases and J dropped 6 bases, with 19 bases sitting between them. The CDR3 totals 15 residues. In DNA form, the CDR3 reads TGTGCCAGCAGCCCCCGTGAGAATATAATTTCTGAAGCTTTCTTT. Its protein product is CASSPRENIISEAFF. Based on the CDR3 plus reference TRBV7-2 and TRBJ1-1, the full variable domain is GAGVSQSPSNKVTEKGKDVELRCDPISGHTALYWYRQSLGQGLEFLIYFQGNSAPDKSGLPSDRFSAERTGGSVSTLTIQRTQQEDSAVYLCASSPRENIISEAFFGQGTRLTVV.

This chain uses TRBV5-1 with TRBJ1-5, with D possibly matching TRBD1 (6 bases). There are 17 residues in the CDR3. Per germline, CDR1 SGHRS and CDR2 YFSETQ. The ends were cut back, 4 bases at V and 4 bases at J, with 21 bases in the middle. The CDR3 reads CASSPGLGGPGNQPQHF. In nucleotides, the CDR3 is TGCGCCAGCAGCCCAGGGTTGGGGGGCCCCGGTAATCAGCCCCAGCATTTT.

The CDR3 here is CASSLWGGPRGGYTF. Written as DNA, the CDR3 is TGTGCCAGCAGCTTGTGGGGGGGTCCGAGAGGCGGCTACACCTTC. The V gene is TRBV5-6, the J gene TRBJ1-2, with D possibly TRBD1 on 5 matching bases. CDR1 SGHDT and CDR2 YYEEEE come from the germline V gene. The CDR3 covers 15 residues. Deletions cut 1 base from V and 8 bases from J, with 18 bases between.

The sample holds a few counts of this clone. The V and J genes are TRBV19 and TRBJ2-3; 11 positions agree with TRBD1. From germline, CDR1 is LNHDA and CDR2 SQIVND (reference sequence). The CDR3 is made up of 16 amino acids. J gave up 1 base and V 3 bases, and 3 bases lay outside the gene matches. In DNA, the CDR3 is TGTGCCAGTAGTATGGGGACAGGGGGGGGCACAGATACGCAGTATTTT. It specifies CASSMGTGGGTDTQYF. Full variable domain (missing parts from reference TRBV19 and TRBJ2-3): DGGITQSPKYLFRKEGQNVTLSCEQNLNHDAMYWYRQDPGQGLRLIYYSQIVNDFQKGDIAEGYSVSREKKESFPLTVTSAQKNPTAFYLCASSMGTGGGTDTQYFGPGTRLTVL.

This clone was detected once. V gene TRBV9 combines with J gene TRBJ2-5; D assignment may be TRBD1 or TRBD2 (6 bases each). This CDR3 comprises 14 residues. Germline V gives CDR1 SGDLS, CDR2 YYNGEE. V was cut by 3 bases and J by 5 bases, with 14 bases left in between. The CDR3 reads CASSGRGLMETQYF. In DNA, the CDR3 is TGTGCCAGCAGCGGCAGGGGACTTATGGAGACCCAGTACTTC.

J is TRBJ1-1 and V is TRBV4-1; D not resolved. V lost 2 bases and J lost 1, with 8 bases in between. CDR1 MGHRA and CDR2 YSYEKL come from the germline V gene. The CDR3 runs 14 residues. CDR3: CASSQLRANTEAFF. The CDR3 coding sequence is TGCGCCAGCAGCCAATTAAGGGCGAACACTGAAGCTTTCTTT.

The chain uses TRBV11-2 and TRBJ2-7, with D unclear. Germline V CDR1 and CDR2: SGHAT, FQNNGV. The CDR3 is 12 amino acids. Trimming left V 2 bases short and J 9 bases short, with 11 bases between. CDR3 bases: TGTGCCAGCAGCTTATGGCTAGAAGGGCAGTACTTC. Its protein product is CASSLWLEGQYF.

The J gene is TRBJ1-5, the V gene TRBV29-1; tentative D call: TRBD1 (6 bases). The V and J ends lost 4 bases and 6 bases respectively, with 13 bases between them. Germline V lookup: CDR1 SQVTM, CDR2 ANQGSEA. This CDR3 contains 13 residues. DNA for the CDR3: TGCAGCGTTGTTGCAGGGGCGGGTCAGCCCCAGCATTTT. Amino acids: CSVVAGAGQPQHF.

V is TRBV5-8 and J is TRBJ1-5, with D unresolved. Germline V gives CDR1 SGHTS, CDR2 YDEGEE. This CDR3 comprises 11 residues. The V end lost 4 bases, the J end lost 9 bases, and 8 bases lay between the germline ends. CDR3 residues: CASSPLGPQHF. For the CDR3, the DNA is TGTGCCAGCAGCCCCCTCGGGCCCCAGCATTTT.

V gene TRBV7-3 combines with J gene TRBJ2-3; 13 bases are shared with TRBD2. Germline V gene sequence: CDR1 SGHTA, CDR2 FQGTGA. This CDR3 has 17 amino acids. Trimming removed 0 bases from V and 2 bases from J; junction bases left unmatched: 2. This CDR3 reads CASSLTGLAGATDTQYF. DNA for the CDR3: TGTGCCAGCAGCTTAACCGGACTAGCGGGGGCCACAGATACGCAGTATTTT.

The V gene is TRBV14, the J gene TRBJ2-2, with D uncertain. Per the germline V gene, CDR1 is SGHDN and CDR2 is FVKESK. CDR3 length: 11 residues. V lost 6 bases to trimming and J lost 6 bases, with 5 bases between them. This CDR3 is CASSKAGELFF. The CDR3 DNA sequence: TGTGCCAGCAGTAAGGCCGGGGAGCTGTTTTTT. Full variable domain (missing parts from reference TRBV14 and TRBJ2-2): EAGVTQFPSHSVIEKGQTVTLRCDPISGHDNLYWYRRVMGKEIKFLLHFVKESKQDESGMPNNRFLAERTGGTYSTLKVQPAELEDSGVYFCASSKAGELFFGEGSRLTVL.

The chain links TRBV7-9 to TRBJ1-1; D is possibly TRBD1 (6 bases). CDR1 is SEHNR and CDR2 is FQNEAQ in the germline V gene (reference sequence). The CDR3 consists of 14 residues. Trimming shortened V by 5 bases and J by 1 base, and 11 bases separated the two germline ends. The DNA of the CDR3 is TGTGCCAGCAGCCAGGGACACAGGAACACTGAAGCTTTCTTT. Its translation is CASSQGHRNTEAFF.

V and J are TRBV19 and TRBJ1-5; unclear D gene. V was pared by 5 bases and J by 3 bases, with 8 bases between. This CDR3 contains 13 residues. From germline, CDR1 is LNHDA and CDR2 SQIVND (reference sequence). CDR3 nucleotides: TGTGCCAGTAGTCCGGACCCCAATCAGCCCCAGCATTTT. Translated: CASSPDPNQPQHF.

The chain is built from TRBV7-3 and TRBJ2-6; 7 bases line up with TRBD1. Germline V CDR1 and CDR2: SGHTA, FQGTGA. V lost 0 bases to trimming and J lost 1 base; unmatched junction nucleotides: 3. The length of the CDR3 is 17 residues. The CDR3 loop reads CASSLTGGASGANVLTF. Written as DNA, the CDR3 is TGTGCCAGCAGCTTAACAGGGGGCGCGTCTGGGGCCAACGTCCTGACTTTC. Full variable domain (missing parts from reference TRBV7-3 and TRBJ2-6): GAGVSQTPSNKVTEKGKYVELRCDPISGHTALYWYRQSLGQGPEFLIYFQGTGAADDSGLPNDRFFAVRPEGSVSTLKIQRTERGDSAVYLCASSLTGGASGANVLTFGAGSRLTVL.

This chain connects TRBV6-4 to TRBJ2-1; D not resolved. The CDR3 runs to 14 residues. Trimming took 4 bases from V and 9 from J, leaving 16 bases between them. Germline lookup yields CDR1 MRHNA and CDR2 SNTAGT. CDR3 DNA sequence: TGTGCCAGCAGTGCCGACTCAGGATTAGGTGAGCAGTTCTTC. Its protein is CASSADSGLGEQFF.

J is TRBJ2-3 and V is TRBV4-2; 9 nucleotides agree with TRBD2. The length of the CDR3 is 16 residues. V shed 0 bases and J 2 bases; nucleotides not matched to a gene: 3. Germline V gene lookup returns CDR1 LGHNA and CDR2 YNFKEQ. DNA of the CDR3: TGTGCCAGCAGCCAAGACGTAGCGGGAGCCACAGATACGCAGTATTTT. It codes for CASSQDVAGATDTQYF.

V is TRBV2 and J is TRBJ2-1, with TRBD2 matching 13 bases. The length of the CDR3 is 16 residues. The J segment lost 0 bases and the V segment lost 7 bases, leaving 3 bases of the junction unmatched. Germline V gene lookup returns CDR1 SNHLY and CDR2 FYNNEI. The CDR3 nucleotides read TGTGCCAGCAAGGGACTAGCGGGATCCTCCTACAATGAGCAGTTCTTC. Protein sequence: CASKGLAGSSYNEQFF.

J is TRBJ2-7 and V is TRBV2; 8 bases are a match to TRBD1. This CDR3 is built from 15 residues. Germline V CDR1 and CDR2: SNHLY, FYNNEI. V lost 2 bases, J lost 0 bases, and 3 bases stayed unmatched. As DNA, the CDR3 is TGTGCCAGCAGTGAAATCGGACAGGGCTCCTACGAGCAGTACTTC. It translates to CASSEIGQGSYEQYF.